What follows are 18 T cell receptor beta chains derived from one specimen sequenced in a study of T cell responses to AZD1222 COVID-19 vaccine. Repertoires were generated with immunoSEQ multiplex PCR, while TCRdb's copy carries only in-frame clones and drops some. The sample has 250,000 to 300,000 clones, 90% to 95% seen once. The sample here was peripheral blood, taken 28 days after the second AZD1222 dose. These receptors all stem from an adult who received the AZD1222 COVID-19 vaccine.

This clone turned up a few times. J is TRBJ1-2 and V is TRBV28; no definite D call. This CDR3 region has 12 residues. V lost 3 bases, J lost 8 bases, and 10 bases lay in between. Germline CDR1 and CDR2: MDHEN and SYDVKM. This CDR3 is CASSLSDRGYTF. The CDR3 DNA follows: TGTGCCAGCAGTTTGAGCGACCGAGGCTACACCTTC.

This clone has a handful of counts. The CDR3: CSVEDVVTDGYTF. As DNA, the CDR3 is TGCAGCGTTGAAGATGTGGTCACGGACGGCTACACCTTC. The chain employs TRBV29-1 and TRBJ1-2; D call uncertain. Trimming took 0 bases from V and 8 from J, leaving 13 bases between them. The CDR3 loop spans 13 amino acids. The germline gives CDR1 SQVTM, CDR2 ANQGSEA. Full variable domain (outside the CDR3, taken from reference TRBV29-1 and TRBJ1-2): SAVISQKPSRDICQRGTSLTIQCQVDSQVTMMFWYRQQPGQSLTLIATANQGSEATYESGFVIDKFPISRPNLTFSTLTVSNMSPEDSSIYLCSVEDVVTDGYTFGSGTRLTVV.

The CDR3, as DNA: TGTGCCAGCAGCCCGGGTGCGGGACTAGCCAAAAACATTCAGTACTTC. Encoded protein: CASSPGAGLAKNIQYF. The rearrangement links TRBV7-8 to TRBJ2-4, with D perhaps matching TRBD2 (6 bases). The CDR3 sequence is 16 residues long. Germline lookup yields CDR1 SGHVS and CDR2 FQNEAQ. V was cut by 5 bases and J by 0 bases, with 14 bases left in between.

V gene TRBV7-2 combines with J gene TRBJ2-3; TRBD2 might be the D (6 bases). V was cut by 7 bases and J by 8 bases, with 13 bases left in between. The length of the CDR3 is 12 residues. Germline CDR1 reads SGHTA; CDR2 reads FQGNSA. In DNA, the CDR3 is TGTGCCAGCAACTCCGGGGGTCCTACGCAGTATTTT. It specifies CASNSGGPTQYF.

The V and J genes are TRBV4-1 and TRBJ2-1, with D perhaps TRBD2 (5 bases). The CDR3 totals 13 residues. The V gene's germline CDR1 is MGHRA and CDR2 YSYEKL. V was cut by 6 bases and J by 13 bases, with 19 bases left in between. This CDR3 is CASSLVVGARQFF. Written as DNA, the CDR3 is TGCGCCAGCAGTCTGGTTGTGGGAGCCAGACAGTTCTTC.

The table lists this clone with a count of one. This chain links TRBV10-3 with TRBJ2-3; TRBD2 might be the D (5 bases). This CDR3 region has 14 residues. Trimming removed 6 bases from V and 0 bases from J, with 10 bases in between. Germline loops: CDR1 ENHRY, CDR2 SYGVKD. The CDR3 sequence: CAIREVESTDTQYF. CDR3 DNA: TGTGCCATCAGGGAGGTGGAAAGCACAGATACGCAGTATTTT.

V gene TRBV28 combines with J gene TRBJ1-1, with a tentative D call TRBD1 (6 bases). The CDR3 covers 13 residues. V was clipped by 6 bases and J by 5 bases, with 13 bases between them. CDR1 and CDR2 (germline): MDHEN, SYDVKM. The CDR3 DNA is TGTGCCAGCAGGAGGGGGGGCAGGACTGAAGCTTTCTTT. Translating it yields CASRRGGRTEAFF.

This sequence joins TRBV18 and TRBJ1-1; D unresolved. V shed 5 bases and J shed 4 bases, with 14 bases lying between them. This CDR3 region has 14 residues. From germline, CDR1 is KGHSH and CDR2 LQKENI. The CDR3 region has the DNA TGTGCCAGCTCAAACGGACGACTCGGCACTGAAGCTTTCTTT. Its protein product is CASSNGRLGTEAFF.

This chain joins TRBV6-2 or TRBV6-3 and TRBJ1-2, with D perhaps matching TRBD1 (5 bases). The germline V gene has CDR1 MNHEY and CDR2 SVGEGT. Trimming shortened V by 4 bases and J by 6 bases, and 15 bases separated the two germline ends. The CDR3 consists of 14 residues. CDR3 nucleotide sequence: TGTGCCAGCAGTTGGGGACGCCGGGTTGATGGCTACACCTTC. Its protein product is CASSWGRRVDGYTF.

The chain combines TRBV2 with TRBJ2-3, with 11 bases lining up with TRBD1. The trim removed 4 bases at V and 4 bases at J, leaving 4 bases unmatched. The CDR3 has 15 residues. CDR1 SNHLY and CDR2 FYNNEI come from the germline V gene. The CDR3, as DNA: TGTGCCAGCAGTGGGACAGGGGGCAGCGCAGATACGCAGTATTTT. Translation gives CASSGTGGSADTQYF.

The rearrangement links TRBV21-1 to TRBJ2-5; the tabulated D call, TRBD2, remains unverified against the DNA. TRBV21-1 is a pseudogene. This CDR3 has 16 amino acids. The CDR3 DNA is TGTGCCAGCAGCAAACCACGTTGGGGGGGGGCTGAGACCCAGTACTTC. It specifies CASSKPRWGGAETQYF.

V gene TRBV28 combines with J gene TRBJ2-7, with 8 bases lining up with TRBD1. V trimming: 1 base; J trimming: 6 bases; junction bases outside the gene matches: 11. This CDR3 has 16 residues. From germline, CDR1 is MDHEN and CDR2 SYDVKM. CDR3 DNA sequence: TGTGCCAGCAGTTTATCCTCTGACAGGGGAGGATTCGAGCAGTACTTC. This gives the protein CASSLSSDRGGFEQYF.

CDR3 sequence (DNA): TGTGCCAGCACCCCGATCGGGGACAGCTCCTATAGCAATCAGCCCCAGCATTTT. It yields the protein CASTPIGDSSYSNQPQHF. This chain connects TRBV28 to TRBJ1-5; 7 nucleotides agree with TRBD1. There are 18 residues in the CDR3. Trimming removed 7 bases from V and 0 bases from J; junction bases left unmatched: 15. The germline V gene has CDR1 MDHEN and CDR2 SYDVKM.

The V call is TRBV6-5, the J call TRBJ2-3; perhaps TRBD2 as D (5 bases). Between the trimmed V and J ends, which lost 6 bases and 0 bases, there was a span of 13 bases. The CDR3 runs 15 residues. Germline values: CDR1 MNHEY, CDR2 SVGAGI. CDR3 in amino acids: CASSHLSGSTDTQYF. CDR3 in DNA: TGTGCCAGCAGCCACCTCTCGGGGAGCACAGATACGCAGTATTTT.

This clone appeared a few times. V is TRBV9 and J is TRBJ1-3; the D is unclear. The ends were cut back, 8 bases at V and 0 bases at J, with 6 bases in the middle. CDR3 length: 12 residues. CDR1 is SGDLS, CDR2 YYNGEE, per germline. In nucleotides, the CDR3 is TGTGCCAGTAGATCCTCTGGAAACACCATATATTTT. This encodes CASRSSGNTIYF.

The genes are TRBV12-5 and TRBJ1-1; 7 bases map to TRBD1. The germline V gene has CDR1 LGHNT and CDR2 FRNRAP. The junction had 6 bases not matched to a gene; V was cut back by 6 bases and J by 2 bases. The CDR3 is 14 amino acids. The CDR3 DNA sequence: TGTGCTAGTGGCCCCGGGACAGCTAACACTGAAGCTTTCTTT. Translating it yields CASGPGTANTEAFF.

The gene calls are TRBV10-3 and TRBJ2-2, with D maybe TRBD1 (6 bases). This CDR3 contains 16 residues. Germline V gene sequence: CDR1 ENHRY, CDR2 SYGVKD. With 6 bases removed from V and 0 bases from J, the gap between germline ends came to 14 bases. CDR3 nucleotides: TGTGCCATCAGGGGTTGGGGACACGCGAACACCGGGGAGCTGTTTTTT. It yields the protein CAIRGWGHANTGELFF.

This chain connects TRBV11-3 to TRBJ2-3; D call uncertain. Per the germline V gene, CDR1 is SGHNT and CDR2 is YENEEA. The V and J ends lost 5 bases and 1 base respectively, with 10 bases between them. The CDR3 is made up of 14 amino acids. The CDR3 sequence: CASSLSPGTDTQYF. The CDR3, as DNA: TGTGCCAGCAGCCTTTCGCCGGGCACAGATACGCAGTATTTT.